This TCR beta chain came from a study of Ad26.COV2.S vaccination and SARS-CoV-2 variants. About the study: Ad26.COV2.S given intramuscularly, once or twice 56 days apart.

Sequencing used immunoSEQ multiplex PCR; TCRdb keeps in-frame clones, though not all of them. The sample records about 390,000 clones, 92% being singletons. Treatment described: some 20 received Ad26.COV2.S at low or high dose, single or two shots; about 5 received placebo; per-sample allocation not given. At day 63 after the first vaccine or placebo injection, samples were drawn. The vaccine antigen was prefusion-stabilized Wuhan SARS-CoV-2 spike. This CDR3 has 15 residues. Germline values: CDR1 LNHDA, CDR2 SQIVND (reference sequence). Unmatched junction bases numbered 2, after V lost 3 bases and J lost 1 base.

The receptor's source is a person between 18 and 60 years old who received the Ad26.COV2.S COVID-19 vaccine or a placebo. The rearrangement uses TRBV19 and TRBJ2-2; 7 bases fit TRBD1. Sequenced here: peripheral blood, sampled in a trial of Ad26.COV2.S vaccine versus placebo. The CDR3 reads CASSIRTGNTGELFF. In DNA, the CDR3 is TGTGCCAGTAGTATTCGGACAGGGAACACCGGGGAGCTGTTTTTT.